This TCR beta chain came from a study of blood T cell repertoires in COVID-19. Study information: T cells, B-cell-depleted T cells, or PBMCs provided the cDNA or gDNA that served as material.

Trimming took off 0 bases at V and 6 bases at J, with 7 bases between the two ends. There are 12 residues in the CDR3. Germline-derived CDR1 and CDR2 are GTSNPN and SVGIG (reference sequence). The method was immunoSEQ multiplex PCR; TCRdb's version includes in-frame clones alone and lacks a portion of them. The profile covers some 180,000 clones, with more than 75% appearing a single time and approximately 14% taken by the ten largest. The J gene is TRBJ2-3, the V gene TRBV30, with D hard to call. What was sequenced was PBMCs or T cells enriched from blood (not recorded which). The TCR was taken from a man in his fifties or sixties who had been exposed to COVID-19. The CDR3 sequence is CAWSVPYDTQYF. CDR3 bases: TGTGCCTGGAGTGTCCCCTATGATACGCAGTATTTT.